One and the same sample provided the 21 T cell receptor beta chains below, sequenced in a study of cytotoxic CD8 clonotypes in ibrutinib-treated CLL. Repertoires were generated with immunoSEQ multiplex PCR, while TCRdb's copy carries only in-frame clones and drops some. The profile shows about 39,000 clones, around 63% of them singletons. Sequenced here: PBMCs, sampled at disease progression, from a patient treated with ibrutinib. These receptors came from a human donor with chronic lymphocytic leukemia.

By sample share, this clone is medium-sized. The chain uses TRBV11-3 and TRBJ2-7; TRBD2 aligns across 7 bases. Germline V gene sequence: CDR1 SGHNT, CDR2 YENEEA. The CDR3 is 15 amino acids. V lost 6 bases, J lost 0 bases, and 8 bases stayed unmatched. The CDR3 sequence is CASRLFTSASYEQYF. The CDR3 nucleotides are TGTGCCAGCAGATTATTTACTAGCGCCTCCTACGAGCAGTACTTC.

The V gene is TRBV5-8, the J gene TRBJ2-7, with 11 bases that match TRBD2. Trimming took 3 bases from V and 0 from J; bases not matched to a gene: 5. The CDR3 is 16 residues long. Per the germline V gene, CDR1 is SGHTS and CDR2 is YDEGEE. Here the CDR3 DNA reads TGTGCCAGCAGCTCCGGAGGACTAGCGGGCTCCTACGAGCAGTACTTC. Its protein product is CASSSGGLAGSYEQYF.

The chain recombines TRBV1 with TRBJ2-1; TRBD2, the table's D call, lacks a check against the DNA. TRBV1 is given as a pseudogene. The CDR3 runs 15 residues. The CDR3 region has the DNA TGCACCAGCAGCTATAGAGCCCTCTCCTACAATGAGCAGTTCTTC. This codes for CTSSYRALSYNEQFF.

This clone was observed a few times. Additional DNA sequences in this sample encode the identical CDR3. CDR3 region: CAWSLVGGEQFF. The CDR3 region has the DNA TGTGCCTGGAGTCTAGTCGGAGGTGAGCAGTTCTTC. The chain links TRBV30 to TRBJ2-1, with D possibly being TRBD2 (5 bases). This CDR3 is 12 amino acids long. The V end was cut by 2 bases, the J end by 9 bases, with 11 bases between. Germline assignment: CDR1 GTSNPN and CDR2 SVGIG (reference sequence).

The chain couples TRBV5-1 to TRBJ1-5; 10 nucleotides agree with TRBD1. CDR3 length equals 17 residues. V dropped 4 bases and J dropped 1; count of bases not matched to a gene: 8. Germline assignment: CDR1 SGHRS and CDR2 YFSETQ. The CDR3 reads CASSPGTGERSNQPQHF. The CDR3 DNA sequence: TGCGCCAGCAGCCCAGGGACAGGGGAACGGAGCAATCAGCCCCAGCATTTT.

The rearrangement links TRBV6-1 to TRBJ2-7; TRBD1 matches at 7 bases. The germline V gene has CDR1 MNHNS and CDR2 SASEGT. This CDR3 spans 14 amino acids. Losses at the gene ends were 0 bases for V and 4 bases for J; bases not matched to a gene: 3. CDR3 in DNA: TGTGCCAGCAGTGAAGCGGGACAGTTATACGAGCAGTACTTC. Translated, it gives CASSEAGQLYEQYF.

The chain has TRBV7-2 and TRBJ2-7; TRBD2 might be the D (5 bases). V was trimmed by 7 bases and J by 6 bases, leaving 19 bases between them. Germline CDR1 and CDR2: SGHTA and FQGNSA. This CDR3 spans 14 amino acids. This CDR3 reads CASTIPGVGSEQYF. The CDR3 DNA sequence: TGTGCCAGCACCATTCCAGGTGTGGGGAGCGAGCAGTACTTC.

This sequence joins TRBV7-9 and TRBJ1-3; D gene ambiguous. V was clipped by 6 bases and J by 0 bases, with 9 bases between them. The CDR3 is 14 amino acids. Germline V gene sequence: CDR1 SEHNR, CDR2 FQNEAQ (reference sequence). DNA of the CDR3: TGTGCCAGCAGGGCATTTTCCTCTGGAAACACCATATATTTT. Translating it yields CASRAFSSGNTIYF.

The chain has TRBV27 and TRBJ1-2; D is undetermined. Trimming pared 4 bases from V and 3 bases from J, leaving 12 bases between. The CDR3 contains 14 residues. CDR1 and CDR2 from the germline V gene are MNHEY and SMNVEV (reference sequence). Here the CDR3 reads CASSSFPGHYGYTF. The CDR3 DNA reads TGTGCCAGCAGTTCCTTCCCGGGCCACTATGGCTACACCTTC.

This clone was found a few times. The gene calls are TRBV9 and TRBJ2-1, with TRBD2 as a possible D gene (5 bases). V was shortened by 0 bases and J by 1 base, with 11 bases between the two germline ends. Germline V gene lookup returns CDR1 SGDLS and CDR2 YYNGEE. The CDR3 loop spans 16 amino acids. As DNA, the CDR3 is TGTGCCAGCAGCGTAGGTGTGGGAGTGTCCTACAATGAGCAGTTCTTC. Translated, it gives CASSVGVGVSYNEQFF.

This chain links TRBV7-9 with TRBJ2-7; 9 bases are shared with TRBD1. CDR3 length equals 15 residues. The V gene's germline CDR1 is SEHNR and CDR2 FQNEAQ (reference sequence). Trimming removed 5 bases from V and 7 bases from J; junction bases left unmatched: 12. The CDR3 DNA sequence: TGTGCCAGCAGCCTTGTGGACAGGGGCCCCGGGGAGCAGTACTTC. The encoded protein is CASSLVDRGPGEQYF.

This clone was detected once. CDR3 bases: TGTGCCACCAGCAGACCCAACCCTAGGGGGAGGATCGCCGGGGAGCTGTTTTTT. It translates to CATSRPNPRGRIAGELFF. The gene calls are TRBV15 and TRBJ2-2; the D call may be TRBD1 or TRBD2 (6 bases each). Trimming took 2 bases from V and 6 from J, leaving 22 bases between them. Germline V gives CDR1 LNHNV, CDR2 YYDKDF (reference sequence). The CDR3 spans 18 residues. Supplemented by reference TRBV15 and TRBJ2-2, the full variable domain reads DAMVIQNPRYQVTQFGKPVTLSCSQTLNHNVMYWYQQKSSQAPKLLFHYYDKDFNNEADTPDNFQSRRPNTSFCFLDIRSPGLGDTAMYLCATSRPNPRGRIAGELFFGEGSRLTVL.

This rearrangement joins TRBV25-1 to TRBJ1-1; weak D call: TRBD1 (5 bases). Trimming left V 1 base short and J 5 bases short, with 14 bases between. This CDR3 has 15 residues. CDR1 is MGHDK and CDR2 is SYGVNS in the germline V gene. The CDR3 sequence: CASSELGAGKTEAFF. CDR3 nucleotides: TGTGCCAGCAGTGAATTGGGAGCAGGGAAGACTGAAGCTTTCTTT.

This clone is labeled as medium-sized (0.01 to 0.1%). The rearrangement uses TRBV6-6 and TRBJ2-1, with D unclear. The CDR3 covers 13 residues. Germline V gene lookup returns CDR1 MNHNY and CDR2 SVGAGI (reference sequence). V was clipped by 0 bases and J by 9 bases, with 9 bases between them. The CDR3 DNA follows: TGTGCCAGCAGTTACTCCCGGACCGGTGAGCAGTTCTTC. It yields the protein CASSYSRTGEQFF.

The chain links TRBV7-9 to TRBJ2-7, with D possibly called TRBD1 or TRBD2 (5 bases each). The CDR3 covers 16 residues. V lost 6 bases and J 1 base, leaving 19 bases between the germline ends. The V gene's germline CDR1 is SEHNR and CDR2 FQNEAQ (reference sequence). The CDR3 spells CASSRGALGKSYEQYF. CDR3 nucleotides: TGTGCCAGCAGTCGAGGGGCGCTCGGGAAGTCCTACGAGCAGTACTTC.

This chain joins TRBV6-5 and TRBJ2-3, with 12 bases matching TRBD2. The length of the CDR3 is 14 residues. V dropped 6 bases and J dropped 4; count of bases not matched to a gene: 2. Germline lookup yields CDR1 MNHEY and CDR2 SVGAGI. The CDR3 DNA reads as TGTGCCAGCAGAAGACTAGCGGGAGCAGATACGCAGTATTTT. The encoded protein is CASRRLAGADTQYF.

The J gene is TRBJ2-2, the V gene TRBV28; no firm D call. Germline V gene data show CDR1 as MDHEN and CDR2 as SYDVKM. V was cut by 5 bases and J by 5 bases, with 12 bases left in between. The CDR3 has 14 residues. CDR3 in amino acids: CASSNPSQTGELFF. The DNA for the CDR3 is TGTGCCAGCAGTAATCCCTCACAGACCGGGGAGCTGTTTTTT. The variable domain in full, with the rest retrieved from reference TRBV28 and TRBJ2-2, is DVKVTQSSRYLVKRTGEKVFLECVQDMDHENMFWYRQDPGLGLRLIYFSYDVKMKEKGDIPEGYSVSREKKERFSLILESASTNQTSMYLCASSNPSQTGELFFGEGSRLTVL.

This clone was seen more than once but under ten times. The chain couples TRBV5-8 to TRBJ1-2; no reliable D call. Germline loops: CDR1 SGHTS, CDR2 YDEGEE. The CDR3 spans 14 residues. V was cut by 0 bases and J by 7 bases, with 13 bases left in between. CDR3 amino acids: CASSLVDRLGGYTF. Written as DNA, the CDR3 is TGTGCCAGCAGCTTGGTGGACCGACTGGGTGGCTACACCTTC.

The rearrangement links TRBV11-3 to TRBJ2-2; tentatively, D is TRBD1 (5 bases). Trimming took 4 bases from V and 9 from J, leaving 9 bases between them. The CDR3 runs 12 residues. Germline V gives CDR1 SGHNT, CDR2 YENEEA. The CDR3 DNA reads TGTGCCAGCAGCTCCCAGGGCCGGGAGCTGTTTTTT. Translation gives CASSSQGRELFF.

The chain combines TRBV7-2 with TRBJ1-2, with D tentatively TRBD1 (5 bases). This CDR3 is built from 17 residues. Germline CDR1 is SGHTA and CDR2 is FQGNSA. V was trimmed by 0 bases and J by 6 bases, leaving 20 bases between them. Here the CDR3 DNA reads TGTGCCAGCAGCTTAGCAATGGCAGGGTATCAAGAGGATGGCTACACCTTC. Translation: CASSLAMAGYQEDGYTF. The full variable domain, rest sourced from reference TRBV7-2 and TRBJ1-2, is GAGVSQSPSNKVTEKGKDVELRCDPISGHTALYWYRQSLGQGLEFLIYFQGNSAPDKSGLPSDRFSAERTGGSVSTLTIQRTQQEDSAVYLCASSLAMAGYQEDGYTFGSGTRLTVV.

The rearrangement joins TRBV2 to TRBJ2-1; D remains ambiguous. V was pared by 5 bases and J by 0 bases, with 11 bases between. The CDR3 has 15 residues. Germline CDR1 and CDR2: SNHLY and FYNNEI. CDR3 amino acids: CASSTALSSYNEQFF. CDR3 sequence (DNA): TGTGCCAGCAGTACCGCCTTAAGCTCCTACAATGAGCAGTTCTTC. The full variable domain, with the rest looked up from reference TRBV2 and TRBJ2-1, is EPEVTQTPSHQVTQMGQEVILRCVPISNHLYFYWYRQILGQKVEFLVSFYNNEISEKSEIFDDQFSVERPDGSNFTLKIRSTKLEDSAMYFCASSTALSSYNEQFFGPGTRLTVL.